This entry lists 9 T cell receptor beta chains sequenced from one sample in a study of T cell repertoires in cytomegalovirus infection. TCRdb reprocessed the reads with MiXCR, giving one entry per CDR3 protein. Among approximately 120,000 distinct CDR3 sequences listed, over 30% were seen once. No antigen has been assigned to these receptors. The sequenced sample was CD8+ T cells from cultured PBMCs, obtained from culture after CMV antigen stimulation. Receptors were obtained from a human donor in good health (CMV status not recorded). Some clones in this sample may be carry-over from other donors' samples.

This sequence joins TRBV7-6 and TRBJ2-5, with a tentative D call TRBD1 (5 bases). Trimming removed 0 bases from V and 3 bases from J, with 8 bases in between. The CDR3 extends over 14 amino acids. The germline CDR1 and CDR2 sequences are SGHVS and FNYEAQ. CDR3 bases: TGTGCCAGCAGCTTAGCGGGCAGGGAAGAGACCCAGTACTTC. It encodes CASSLAGREETQYF.

The chain carries TRBV7-2 and TRBJ2-7; TRBD1 matches 7 bases. Per the germline V gene, CDR1 is SGHTA and CDR2 is FQGNSA. V lost 5 bases to trimming and J lost 7 bases; unmatched junction nucleotides: 11. This CDR3 has 14 amino acids. The CDR3 here is CASSPWDRGGEQYF. CDR3 nucleotides: TGTGCCAGCAGCCCATGGGACAGAGGGGGTGAGCAGTACTTC. Full variable domain (remainder filled in from reference TRBV7-2 and TRBJ2-7): GAGVSQSPSNKVTEKGKDVELRCDPISGHTALYWYRQSLGQGLEFLIYFQGNSAPDKSGLPSDRFSAERTGGSVSTLTIQRTQQEDSAVYLCASSPWDRGGEQYFGPGTRLTVT.

Only a few counts were recorded for this clonotype. This chain connects TRBV27 to TRBJ1-2; the D is unclear. Trimming removed 0 bases at V and 4 bases at J, with 15 bases between. The CDR3 totals 16 residues. The germline V gene has CDR1 MNHEY and CDR2 SMNVEV (reference sequence). The CDR3 bases are TGTGCCAGCAGTTTATCGCTTGGAGGGTTTCTCTATGGCTACACCTTC. This encodes CASSLSLGGFLYGYTF.

The rearrangement uses TRBV11-2 and TRBJ2-7; D is uncertain. The CDR3 totals 13 residues. Germline loops: CDR1 SGHAT, CDR2 FQNNGV. Trimming pared 4 bases from V and 7 bases from J, leaving 14 bases between. The CDR3 DNA reads TGTGCCAGCAGCTCAGCTACGGTCTCGGAGCAGTACTTC. This translates into CASSSATVSEQYF. Variable domain in full (rest from reference TRBV11-2 and TRBJ2-7): EAGVAQSPRYKIIEKRQSVAFWCNPISGHATLYWYQQILGQGPKLLIQFQNNGVVDDSQLPKDRFSAERLKGVDSTLKIQPAKLEDSAVYLCASSSATVSEQYFGPGTRLTVT.

The rearrangement links TRBV3-1 to TRBJ1-2; D is perhaps TRBD1 (6 bases). Trimming stripped 0 bases from V and 8 bases from J, with 16 bases between. The CDR3 contains 15 residues. The germline CDR1 and CDR2 sequences are LGHDT and YNNKEL (reference sequence). The CDR3 DNA reads as TGTGCCAGCAGCCAAGATCTGGGGACAAGAGGCGGCTACACCTTC. This gives the protein CASSQDLGTRGGYTF.

The chain links TRBV19 to TRBJ2-7; D gene uncertain. The V end lost 1 base, the J end lost 6 bases, and 7 bases lay between the germline ends. CDR1 is LNHDA and CDR2 is SQIVND in the germline V gene (reference sequence). This CDR3 spans 12 amino acids. CDR3 amino acids: CASSIGVREQYF. Here the CDR3 DNA reads TGTGCCAGTAGTATAGGGGTCCGCGAGCAGTACTTC.

This clonotype appeared a few times. This chain joins TRBV10-3 and TRBJ2-6; D is possibly TRBD1 (6 bases). V was shortened by 1 base and J by 0 bases, with 13 bases between the two germline ends. CDR3 length: 18 residues. Germline assignment: CDR1 ENHRY and CDR2 SYGVKD. The CDR3 coding sequence is TGTGCCATCAGTGAGTTGGCAGGGGCCACCTCTGGGGCCAACGTCCTGACTTTC. It encodes CAISELAGATSGANVLTF.

The CDR3 loop is CASSLVQGTYEQYF. As DNA, the CDR3 is TGCGCCAGCAGCTTGGTACAGGGAACTTACGAGCAGTACTTC. J is TRBJ2-7 and V is TRBV5-1; maybe TRBD1 (6 bases). Germline V CDR1 and CDR2: SGHRS, YFSETQ. Trimming stripped 0 bases from V and 4 bases from J, with 11 bases between. This CDR3 is 14 amino acids long.

The genes are TRBV16 and TRBJ2-3, with D perhaps matching TRBD1 or TRBD2 (5 bases each). This CDR3 region has 12 residues. Germline lookup yields CDR1 KGHSY and CDR2 FQNENV. Trimming took 1 base from V and 14 from J, leaving 13 bases between them. CDR3 DNA: TGTGCCAGCAGCCAATGGGACGGAGGATGGTATTTT. Encoded protein: CASSQWDGGWYF.